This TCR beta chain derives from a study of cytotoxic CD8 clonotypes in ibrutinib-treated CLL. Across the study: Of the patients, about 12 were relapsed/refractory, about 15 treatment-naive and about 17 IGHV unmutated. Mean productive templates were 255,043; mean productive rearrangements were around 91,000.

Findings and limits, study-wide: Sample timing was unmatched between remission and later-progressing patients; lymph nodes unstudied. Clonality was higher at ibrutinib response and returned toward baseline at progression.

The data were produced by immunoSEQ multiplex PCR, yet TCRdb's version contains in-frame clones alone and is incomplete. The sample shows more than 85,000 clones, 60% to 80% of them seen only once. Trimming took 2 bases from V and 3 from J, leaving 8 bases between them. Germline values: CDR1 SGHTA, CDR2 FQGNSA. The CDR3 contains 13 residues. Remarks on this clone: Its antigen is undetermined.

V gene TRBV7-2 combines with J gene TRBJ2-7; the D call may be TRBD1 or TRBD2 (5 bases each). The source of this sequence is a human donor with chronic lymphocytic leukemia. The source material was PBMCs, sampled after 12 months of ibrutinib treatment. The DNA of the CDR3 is TGTGCCAGCAGCTTACCAGGGAGCTACGAGCAGTACTTC. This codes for CASSLPGSYEQYF.